The next 26 T cell receptor beta chains were all read from a single sample in a study of T cells in Graves' hyperthyroidism and ophthalmopathy. Amplification yielded TCR beta CDR3 regions, with RNA transcripts as the source. A set of HTBI primers served as the primers for a first-round RT-PCR of the TCR CDR3. From the multiplex PCR reads, TCRdb called clonotypes with MiXCR, one entry per CDR3 protein. The table shows approximately 510,000 distinct CDR3 sequences, with 46% occurring only once. Sequenced material: peripheral blood or thyroid tissue (not recorded which). The receptors were sampled from an adult woman with Graves' disease, either hyperthyroidism or ophthalmopathy (not recorded which).

This clonotype has at least ten counts. CDR3 nucleotide sequence: TGTGCCACCAGCACCTCCCGGCAGCCCCAGCATTTT. Translated: CATSTSRQPQHF. V and J are TRBV15 and TRBJ1-5, with no clear D. The length of the CDR3 is 12 residues. Trimming cost V 4 bases and J 7 bases, with 8 bases left between them. Germline V gives CDR1 LNHNV, CDR2 YYDKDF (reference sequence).

The chain carries TRBV9 and TRBJ1-2; tentative D call: TRBD1 (6 bases). Germline assignment: CDR1 SGDLS and CDR2 YYNGEE. There are 15 residues in the CDR3. V was trimmed by 2 bases and J by 4 bases, leaving 15 bases between them. Written as DNA, the CDR3 is TGTGCCAGCAGCGTCTGGGACAAGCAGCGCTATGGCTACACCTTC. Protein: CASSVWDKQRYGYTF.

There are many counts of this clonotype. CDR3 protein: CASSSNPGVGNEAFF. The CDR3 nucleotides are TGCGCCAGCAGCTCGAACCCCGGTGTGGGAAACGAAGCTTTCTTT. The chain couples TRBV5-1 to TRBJ1-1, with D hard to call. Germline V gene lookup returns CDR1 SGHRS and CDR2 YFSETQ. The CDR3 loop spans 15 amino acids. With 3 bases removed from V and 8 bases from J, the gap between germline ends came to 20 bases.

This clonotype has more than one count but fewer than ten. This chain joins TRBV11-2 and TRBJ1-2; possible D gene TRBD1, 6 bases. CDR3 length: 17 amino acids. CDR1 and CDR2 from the germline V gene are SGHAT and FQNNGV. The germline V and J ends were trimmed by 3 bases and 3 bases, with 20 bases remaining between them. CDR3 sequence: CASSFVGGAYRDYGYTF. DNA for the CDR3: TGTGCCAGCAGCTTTGTGGGGGGGGCCTATAGGGACTATGGCTACACCTTC.

This clonotype has a count of ten or more. The chain recombines TRBV29-1 with TRBJ2-7; D gene unclear. The V gene's germline CDR1 is SQVTM and CDR2 ANQGSEA. The V end was cut by 5 bases, the J end by 6 bases, with 11 bases between. This CDR3 spans 11 amino acids. The CDR3 reads CSVRGSGEQYF. Here the CDR3 DNA reads TGCAGCGTTAGAGGTTCCGGCGAGCAGTACTTC.

The chain combines TRBV20-1 with TRBJ2-7; D possibly corresponds to TRBD2 (5 bases). The germline V gene has CDR1 DFQATT and CDR2 SNEGSKA (reference sequence). V dropped 6 bases and J dropped 9 bases, with 21 bases sitting between them. The CDR3 is 13 amino acids. The CDR3 DNA reads TGCAGTGCCAAGACCCCGCACGGGAATGGGCAGTACTTC. Amino acids: CSAKTPHGNGQYF.

This clonotype showed up many times. The chain recombines TRBV3-1 with TRBJ1-1; D remains ambiguous. V was cut by 1 base and J by 3 bases, with 6 bases left in between. Germline V gene sequence: CDR1 LGHDT, CDR2 YNNKEL (reference sequence). CDR3 length: 13 residues. The CDR3 sequence is CASSQGTYTEAFF. In DNA form, the CDR3 reads TGTGCCAGCAGCCAAGGGACGTACACTGAAGCTTTCTTT.

The V gene is TRBV7-9, the J gene TRBJ2-7; 8 bases are shared with TRBD2. CDR3 size: 14 residues. Trimming cost V 9 bases and J 5 bases; bases outside gene matches: 12. Germline values: CDR1 SEHNR, CDR2 FQNEAQ (reference sequence). CDR3 in amino acids: CASSPRRGGNEQYF. Written as DNA, the CDR3 is TGTGCCAGTAGCCCTCGACGGGGGGGTAACGAGCAGTACTTC. The entire variable domain, with the rest obtained from reference TRBV7-9 and TRBJ2-7, is as follows: DTGVSQNPRHKITKRGQNVTFRCDPISEHNRLYWYRQTLGQGPEFLTYFQNEAQLEKSRLLSDRFSAERPKGSFSTLEIQRTEQGDSAMYLCASSPRRGGNEQYFGPGTRLTVT.

The chain recombines TRBV7-2 with TRBJ2-5; weak D call: TRBD1 (6 bases). Between the trimmed V and J ends, which lost 0 bases and 1 base, there was a span of 9 bases. Germline V gene sequence: CDR1 SGHTA, CDR2 FQGNSA. The CDR3 sequence is 15 residues long. The CDR3 loop reads CASSLAGTSQETQYF. CDR3 sequence (DNA): TGTGCCAGCAGCTTAGCCGGGACATCCCAAGAGACCCAGTACTTC.

The chain combines TRBV7-3 with TRBJ2-5; 8 bases line up with TRBD1. Germline CDR1 and CDR2: SGHTA and FQGTGA. With V trimmed by 2 bases and J by 2 bases, 10 bases remained unmatched. The CDR3 covers 17 residues. The CDR3 DNA is TGTGCCAGCAGCTTACCGACTCGGGACAGGAGACAAGAGACCCAGTACTTC. This gives the protein CASSLPTRDRRQETQYF.

The chain links TRBV2 to TRBJ1-1; tentatively, D is TRBD1 (5 bases). Germline V gene lookup returns CDR1 SNHLY and CDR2 FYNNEI. V was trimmed by 7 bases and J by 4 bases, leaving 10 bases between them. The CDR3 totals 12 residues. The CDR3 is CASILTVTEAFF. The DNA for the CDR3 is TGTGCCAGCATTTTGACAGTCACTGAAGCTTTCTTT.

This clonotype was detected only a few times. The chain uses TRBV11-1 and TRBJ2-5; D ambiguous. The CDR3 is 14 residues long. V lost 3 bases and J 1 base, leaving 9 bases between the germline ends. The germline gives CDR1 SGHAT, CDR2 FQDESV (reference sequence). CDR3 sequence reads: CASSLGGVQETQYF. The CDR3 coding sequence is TGTGCCAGCAGCTTGGGTGGTGTCCAAGAGACCCAGTACTTC. Full variable domain (missing parts from reference TRBV11-1 and TRBJ2-5): EAEVAQSPRYKITEKSQAVAFWCDPISGHATLYWYRQILGQGPELLVQFQDESVVDDSQLPKDRFSAERLKGVDSTLKIQPAELGDSAMYLCASSLGGVQETQYFGPGTRLLVL.

This chain links TRBV6-1 with TRBJ1-2; D might be TRBD1 (6 bases). CDR3 size: 13 residues. Looked up from germline, CDR1 is MNHNS and CDR2 is SASEGT. V dropped 2 bases and J dropped 7 bases, with 11 bases sitting between them. The CDR3 loop reads CASSESGARGYTF. Written as DNA, the CDR3 is TGTGCCAGCAGTGAATCAGGGGCCCGTGGCTACACCTTC.

V is TRBV7-8 and J is TRBJ2-5; D is perhaps TRBD2 (7 bases). Germline loops: CDR1 SGHVS, CDR2 FQNEAQ. V lost 5 bases and J 5 bases, leaving 15 bases between the germline ends. This CDR3 is 14 amino acids long. DNA for the CDR3: TGTGCCAGCAGCCCCATGGGGGGGCTGGAGACCCAGTACTTC. It encodes CASSPMGGLETQYF.

The table lists this clonotype with a few counts. V gene TRBV6-2 or TRBV6-3 combines with J gene TRBJ1-6; D unclear. V was cut by 5 bases and J by 9 bases, with 26 bases left in between. The CDR3 is made up of 18 amino acids. Germline CDR1 and CDR2: MNHEY and SVGEGT. The chain's CDR3 is CASSRRRGLSISGSPLHF. CDR3 bases: TGTGCCAGCAGTCGTCGGAGAGGACTGAGTATTTCGGGTTCACCCCTCCACTTT.

This chain connects TRBV5-1 to TRBJ1-2; no firm D call. CDR3 size: 15 residues. V was shortened by 3 bases and J by 0 bases, with 12 bases between the two germline ends. The germline gives CDR1 SGHRS, CDR2 YFSETQ. The CDR3 nucleotides are TGCGCCAGCAGCTACCTGGACGGGACTAACTATGGCTACACCTTC. Translated, it gives CASSYLDGTNYGYTF. Drawing the rest from reference TRBV5-1 and TRBJ1-2, the complete variable domain is KAGVTQTPRYLIKTRGQQVTLSCSPISGHRSVSWYQQTPGQGLQFLFEYFSETQRNKGNFPGRFSGRQFSNSRSEMNVSTLELGDSALYLCASSYLDGTNYGYTFGSGTRLTVV.

This sequence joins TRBV7-6 and TRBJ2-3; D gene unclear. With 1 base removed from V and 6 bases from J, the gap between germline ends came to 2 bases. The CDR3 has 11 residues. The germline gives CDR1 SGHVS, CDR2 FNYEAQ. This chain's CDR3 is CASSLEDTQYF. The DNA of the CDR3 is TGTGCCAGCAGCTTAGAGGATACGCAGTATTTT.

J is TRBJ2-1 and V is TRBV11-1, with TRBD2 matching 9 bases. CDR3 size: 16 residues. Germline CDR1 reads SGHAT; CDR2 reads FQDESV (reference sequence). V lost 1 base, J lost 8 bases, and 9 bases stayed unmatched. CDR3 in DNA: TGTGCCAGCAGCTTAGAAGGGGCGGGAGGGAACGATGAGCAGTTCTTC. Translation gives CASSLEGAGGNDEQFF.

This clonotype was counted many times. The chain uses TRBV24-1 and TRBJ1-2; D gene ambiguous. With 5 bases removed from V and 7 bases from J, the gap between germline ends came to 10 bases. Germline lookup yields CDR1 KGHDR and CDR2 SFDVKD. The CDR3 extends over 12 amino acids. CDR3 sequence reads: CATSGGNFGYTF. Written as DNA, the CDR3 is TGTGCCACCAGTGGAGGGAATTTTGGCTACACCTTC.

The gene calls are TRBV25-1 and TRBJ2-1, with D possibly being TRBD1 (7 bases). V lost 0 bases and J lost 1, with 10 bases in between. There are 16 residues in the CDR3. Germline CDR1 is MGHDK and CDR2 is SYGVNS. CDR3 in amino acids: CASSEYQGGSYNEQFF. In DNA, the CDR3 is TGTGCCAGCAGTGAATATCAGGGGGGATCCTACAATGAGCAGTTCTTC. Filled out from reference TRBV25-1 and TRBJ2-1, the complete variable domain reads EADIYQTPRYLVIGTGKKITLECSQTMGHDKMYWYQQDPGMELHLIHYSYGVNSTEKGDLSSESTVSRIRTEHFPLTLESARPSHTSQYLCASSEYQGGSYNEQFFGPGTRLTVL.

This chain links TRBV29-1 with TRBJ2-7; 7 nucleotides line up with TRBD1. CDR1 is SQVTM, CDR2 ANQGSEA, per germline. CDR3 length: 13 amino acids. J gave up 3 bases and V 8 bases, and 10 bases lay outside the gene matches. The CDR3 nucleotides are TGCAGCCGACAGGGTCGGGAATTCTACGAGCAGTACTTC. Translating gives CSRQGREFYEQYF.

Many counts were recorded for this clonotype. The chain uses TRBV4-3 and TRBJ1-2; perhaps TRBD1 as D (6 bases). The V and J ends lost 3 bases and 7 bases respectively, with 18 bases between them. This CDR3 region has 15 residues. Per the germline V gene, CDR1 is LGHNA and CDR2 is YSLEER. The CDR3 reads CASSQAGTINPGYTF. The CDR3 region has the DNA TGCGCCAGCAGCCAGGCCGGGACAATTAATCCTGGCTACACCTTC.

This clonotype has a single count. J is TRBJ1-6 and V is TRBV28; possibly TRBD1 for D (6 bases). In germline, CDR1 is MDHEN, CDR2 SYDVKM. V was trimmed by 4 bases and J by 5 bases, leaving 12 bases between them. The CDR3 extends over 15 amino acids. The CDR3 region has the DNA TGTGCCAGCAGTTACGGACAGACTAATAATTCACCCCTCCACTTT. This sequence encodes CASSYGQTNNSPLHF.

The V gene is TRBV29-1, the J gene TRBJ1-2; D gene unclear. CDR1 SQVTM and CDR2 ANQGSEA come from the germline V gene. There are 13 residues in the CDR3. Between the trimmed V and J ends, which lost 5 bases and 4 bases, there was a span of 14 bases. The CDR3 nucleotides read TGCAGCGTTTACCCAATCGAACGCTATGGCTACACCTTC. It encodes CSVYPIERYGYTF.

The chain has TRBV9 and TRBJ2-5; no clear D gene. The CDR3 is made up of 14 amino acids. V lost 0 bases, J lost 7 bases, and 13 bases lay in between. From germline, CDR1 is SGDLS and CDR2 YYNGEE. In DNA, the CDR3 is TGTGCCAGCAGCGTAGGGAAGATCTCGGTGACCCAGTACTTC. Amino acid sequence: CASSVGKISVTQYF.

This clonotype was recorded a few times. The chain employs TRBV7-9 and TRBJ2-7, with TRBD2 matching 8 bases. The CDR3 runs 15 residues. Germline V lookup: CDR1 SEHNR, CDR2 FQNEAQ (reference sequence). V lost 2 bases to trimming and J lost 0 bases; unmatched junction nucleotides: 3. CDR3 sequence (DNA): TGTGCCAGCAGCTTACAACTAGCGGTCTCCTACGAGCAGTACTTC. This encodes CASSLQLAVSYEQYF.